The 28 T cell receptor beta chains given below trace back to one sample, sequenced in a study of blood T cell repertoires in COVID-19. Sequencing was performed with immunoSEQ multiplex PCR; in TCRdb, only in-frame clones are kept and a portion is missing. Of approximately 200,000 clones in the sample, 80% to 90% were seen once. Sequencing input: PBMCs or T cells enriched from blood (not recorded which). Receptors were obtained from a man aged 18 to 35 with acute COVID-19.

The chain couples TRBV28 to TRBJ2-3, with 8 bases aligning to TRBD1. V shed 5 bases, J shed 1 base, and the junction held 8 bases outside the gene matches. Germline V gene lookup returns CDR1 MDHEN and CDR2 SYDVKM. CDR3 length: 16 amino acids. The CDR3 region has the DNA TGTGCCAGCAGTCCCCAGGGGGCAGCTGGCACAGATACGCAGTATTTT. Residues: CASSPQGAAGTDTQYF.

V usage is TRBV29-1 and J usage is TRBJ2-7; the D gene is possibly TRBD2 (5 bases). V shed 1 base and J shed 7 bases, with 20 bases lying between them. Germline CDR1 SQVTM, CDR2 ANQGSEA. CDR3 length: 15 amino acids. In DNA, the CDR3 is TGCAGCGTTGAAGGAAGATTAACCCGCTCGGGGGAGCAGTACTTC. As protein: CSVEGRLTRSGEQYF.

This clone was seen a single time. This CDR3 is CASSITSHPGTEAFF. DNA of the CDR3: TGTGCCAGTAGTATTACTTCTCACCCAGGTACTGAAGCTTTCTTT. V usage is TRBV19 and J usage is TRBJ1-1, with D uncertain. The germline V gene encodes CDR1 LNHDA and CDR2 SQIVND (reference sequence). This CDR3 is 15 amino acids long. With 3 bases removed from V and 5 bases from J, the gap between germline ends came to 16 bases.

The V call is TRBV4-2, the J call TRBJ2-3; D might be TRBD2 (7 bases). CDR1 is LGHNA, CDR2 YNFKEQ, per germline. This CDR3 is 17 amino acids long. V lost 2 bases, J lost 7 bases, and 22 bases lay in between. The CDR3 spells CASSQRGGGGFGNTQYF. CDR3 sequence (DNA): TGTGCCAGCAGCCAAAGGGGGGGCGGAGGATTTGGAAATACGCAGTATTTT.

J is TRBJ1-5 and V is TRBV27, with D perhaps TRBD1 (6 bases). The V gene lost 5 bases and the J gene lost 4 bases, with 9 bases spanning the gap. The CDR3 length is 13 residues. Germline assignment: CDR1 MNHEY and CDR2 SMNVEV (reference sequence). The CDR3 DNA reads TGTGCCAGCAGTAGGACAGTAAATCAGCCCCAGCATTTT. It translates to CASSRTVNQPQHF.

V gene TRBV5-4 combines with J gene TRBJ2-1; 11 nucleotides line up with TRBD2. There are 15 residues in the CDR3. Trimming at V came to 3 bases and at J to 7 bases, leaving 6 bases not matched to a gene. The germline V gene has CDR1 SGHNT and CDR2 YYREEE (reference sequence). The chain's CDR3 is CASSSGTSGVNEQFF. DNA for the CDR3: TGTGCCAGCAGCTCCGGGACTAGCGGAGTTAATGAGCAGTTCTTC.

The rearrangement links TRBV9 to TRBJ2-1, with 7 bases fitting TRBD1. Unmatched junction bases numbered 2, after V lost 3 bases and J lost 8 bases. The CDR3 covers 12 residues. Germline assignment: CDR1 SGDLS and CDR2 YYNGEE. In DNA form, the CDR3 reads TGTGCCAGCAGCGGCACAGGGGATGAGCAGTTCTTC. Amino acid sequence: CASSGTGDEQFF.

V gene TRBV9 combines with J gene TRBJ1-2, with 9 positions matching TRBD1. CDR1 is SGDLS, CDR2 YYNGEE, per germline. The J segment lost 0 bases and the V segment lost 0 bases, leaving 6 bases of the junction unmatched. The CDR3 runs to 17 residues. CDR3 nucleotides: TGTGCCAGCAGCGTAGGGGACAGGGCCCGCACTAACTATGGCTACACCTTC. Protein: CASSVGDRARTNYGYTF.

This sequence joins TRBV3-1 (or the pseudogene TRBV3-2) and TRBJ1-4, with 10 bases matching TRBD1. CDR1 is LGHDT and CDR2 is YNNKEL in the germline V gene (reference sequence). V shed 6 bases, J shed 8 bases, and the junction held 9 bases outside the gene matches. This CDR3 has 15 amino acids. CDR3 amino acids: CASRPSGTGDEKLFF. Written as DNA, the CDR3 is TGTGCCAGCAGGCCCTCCGGGACAGGGGACGAAAAACTGTTTTTT.

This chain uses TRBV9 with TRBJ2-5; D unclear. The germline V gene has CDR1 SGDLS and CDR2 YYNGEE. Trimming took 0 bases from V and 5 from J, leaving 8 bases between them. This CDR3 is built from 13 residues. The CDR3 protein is CASSVVVGETQYF. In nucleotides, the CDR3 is TGTGCCAGCAGCGTAGTAGTCGGGGAGACCCAGTACTTC.

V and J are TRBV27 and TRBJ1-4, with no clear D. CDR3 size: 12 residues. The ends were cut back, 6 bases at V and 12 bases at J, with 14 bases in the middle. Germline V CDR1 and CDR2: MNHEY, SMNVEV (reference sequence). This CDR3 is CASSSTGLELFF. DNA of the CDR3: TGTGCCAGCAGCTCGACCGGACTAGAACTGTTTTTT. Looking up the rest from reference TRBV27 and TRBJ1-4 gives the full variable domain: EAQVTQNPRYLITVTGKKLTVTCSQNMNHEYMSWYRQDPGLGLRQIYYSMNVEVTDKGDVPEGYKVSRKEKRNFPLILESPSPNQTSLYFCASSSTGLELFFGSGTQLSVL.

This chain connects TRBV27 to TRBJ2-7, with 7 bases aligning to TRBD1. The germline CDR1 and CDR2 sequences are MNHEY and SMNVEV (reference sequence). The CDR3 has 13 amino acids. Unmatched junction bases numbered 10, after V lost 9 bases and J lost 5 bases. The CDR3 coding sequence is TGTGCCAGTGGGACAGTACTAAACAACGAGCAGTACTTC. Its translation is CASGTVLNNEQYF.

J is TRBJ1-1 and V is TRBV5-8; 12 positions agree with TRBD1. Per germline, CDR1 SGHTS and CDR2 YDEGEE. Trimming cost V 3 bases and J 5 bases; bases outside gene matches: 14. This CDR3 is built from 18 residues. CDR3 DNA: TGTGCCAGCAGCTACCGGGACAGGGGGCAGAGGATGTTGACTGAAGCTTTCTTT. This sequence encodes CASSYRDRGQRMLTEAFF.

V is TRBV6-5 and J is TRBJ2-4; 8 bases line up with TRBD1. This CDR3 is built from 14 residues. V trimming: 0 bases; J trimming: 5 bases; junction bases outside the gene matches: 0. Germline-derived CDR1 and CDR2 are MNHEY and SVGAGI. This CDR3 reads CASSYSGQENIQYF. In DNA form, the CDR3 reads TGTGCCAGCAGTTACTCGGGACAGGAAAACATTCAGTACTTC.

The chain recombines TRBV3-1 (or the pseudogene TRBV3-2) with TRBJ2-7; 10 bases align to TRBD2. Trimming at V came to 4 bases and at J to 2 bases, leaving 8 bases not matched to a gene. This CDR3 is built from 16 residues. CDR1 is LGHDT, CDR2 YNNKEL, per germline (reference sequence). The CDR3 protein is CASSPPGTSATYEQYF. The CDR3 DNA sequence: TGTGCCAGCAGCCCCCCTGGGACTAGCGCCACCTACGAGCAGTACTTC.

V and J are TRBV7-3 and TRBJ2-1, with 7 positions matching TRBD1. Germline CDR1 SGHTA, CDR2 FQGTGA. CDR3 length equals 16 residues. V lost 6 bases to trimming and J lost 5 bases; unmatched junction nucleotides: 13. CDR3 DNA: TGTGCCAGCAGTTCCCCGACAGGGAAATTTAACAATGAGCAGTTCTTC. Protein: CASSSPTGKFNNEQFF.

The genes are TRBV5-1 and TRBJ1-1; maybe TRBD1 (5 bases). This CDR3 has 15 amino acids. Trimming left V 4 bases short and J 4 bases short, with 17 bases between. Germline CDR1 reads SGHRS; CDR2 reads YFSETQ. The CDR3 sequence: CASSARGGKGTEAFF. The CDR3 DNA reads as TGCGCCAGCAGCGCCCGTGGGGGGAAAGGCACTGAAGCTTTCTTT.

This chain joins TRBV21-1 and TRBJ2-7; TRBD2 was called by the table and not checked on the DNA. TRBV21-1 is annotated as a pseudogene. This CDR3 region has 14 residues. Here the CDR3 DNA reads TGTGCCAGCCCAGGGGGTAGCGGGAGATACGAGCAGTACTTC. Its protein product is CASPGGSGRYEQYF.

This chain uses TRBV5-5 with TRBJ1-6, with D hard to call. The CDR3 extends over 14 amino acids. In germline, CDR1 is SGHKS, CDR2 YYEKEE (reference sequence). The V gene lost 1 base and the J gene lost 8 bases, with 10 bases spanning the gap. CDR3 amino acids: CASSLKPRDSPLHF. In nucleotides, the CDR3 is TGTGCCAGCAGCTTGAAACCGCGGGATTCACCCCTCCACTTT.

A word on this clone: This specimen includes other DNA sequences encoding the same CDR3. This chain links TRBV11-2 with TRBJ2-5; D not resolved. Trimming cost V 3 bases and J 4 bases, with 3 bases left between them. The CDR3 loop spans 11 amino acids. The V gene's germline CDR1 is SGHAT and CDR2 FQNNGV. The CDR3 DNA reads TGTGCCAGCAGCTTCCGAGAGACCCAGTACTTC. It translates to CASSFRETQYF.

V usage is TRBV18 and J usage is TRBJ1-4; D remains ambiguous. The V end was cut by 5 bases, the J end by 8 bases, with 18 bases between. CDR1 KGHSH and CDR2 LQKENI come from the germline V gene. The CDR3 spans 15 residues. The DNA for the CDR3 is TGTGCCAGCTCATCGACGACTGGCTCCCGAGAAAAACTGTTTTTT. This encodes CASSSTTGSREKLFF.

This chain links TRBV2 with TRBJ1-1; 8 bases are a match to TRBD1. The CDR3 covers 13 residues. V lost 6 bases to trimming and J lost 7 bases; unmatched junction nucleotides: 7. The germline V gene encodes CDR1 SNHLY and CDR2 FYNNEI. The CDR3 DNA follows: TGTGCCAGCAGCCGAGACAGGGGCAATGAAGCTTTCTTT. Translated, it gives CASSRDRGNEAFF.

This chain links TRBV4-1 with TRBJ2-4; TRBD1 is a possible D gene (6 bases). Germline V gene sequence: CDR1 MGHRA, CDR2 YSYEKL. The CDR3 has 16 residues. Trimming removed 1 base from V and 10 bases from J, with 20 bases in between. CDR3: CASSQGTELMRRIQYF. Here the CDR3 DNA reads TGCGCCAGCAGCCAAGGGACAGAGCTTATGAGGAGGATTCAGTACTTC.

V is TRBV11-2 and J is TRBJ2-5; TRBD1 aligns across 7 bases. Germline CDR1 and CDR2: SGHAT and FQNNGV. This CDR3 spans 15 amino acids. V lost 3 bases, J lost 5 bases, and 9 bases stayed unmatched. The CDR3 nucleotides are TGTGCCAGCAGCTTTGACAGGGTGGGGGTGGAGACCCAGTACTTC. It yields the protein CASSFDRVGVETQYF.

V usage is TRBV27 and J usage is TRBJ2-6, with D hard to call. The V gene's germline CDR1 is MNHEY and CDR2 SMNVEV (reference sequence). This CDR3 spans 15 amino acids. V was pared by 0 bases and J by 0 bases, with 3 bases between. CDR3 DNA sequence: TGTGCCAGCAGTTTATCCTACTCTGGGGCCAACGTCCTGACTTTC. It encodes CASSLSYSGANVLTF. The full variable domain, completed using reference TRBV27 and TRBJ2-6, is EAQVTQNPRYLITVTGKKLTVTCSQNMNHEYMSWYRQDPGLGLRQIYYSMNVEVTDKGDVPEGYKVSRKEKRNFPLILESPSPNQTSLYFCASSLSYSGANVLTFGAGSRLTVL.

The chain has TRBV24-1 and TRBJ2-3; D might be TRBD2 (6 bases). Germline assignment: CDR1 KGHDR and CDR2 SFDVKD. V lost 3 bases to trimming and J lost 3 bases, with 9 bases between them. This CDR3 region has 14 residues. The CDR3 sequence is CATSDRLVTDTQYF. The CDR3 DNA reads TGTGCCACCAGTGATCGACTAGTTACAGATACGCAGTATTTT.

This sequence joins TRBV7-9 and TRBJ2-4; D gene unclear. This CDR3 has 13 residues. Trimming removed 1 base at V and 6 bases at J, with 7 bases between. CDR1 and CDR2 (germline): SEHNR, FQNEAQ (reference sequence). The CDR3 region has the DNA TGTGCCAGCAGCTTAGGGCCAGGAAACATTCAGTACTTC. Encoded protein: CASSLGPGNIQYF.

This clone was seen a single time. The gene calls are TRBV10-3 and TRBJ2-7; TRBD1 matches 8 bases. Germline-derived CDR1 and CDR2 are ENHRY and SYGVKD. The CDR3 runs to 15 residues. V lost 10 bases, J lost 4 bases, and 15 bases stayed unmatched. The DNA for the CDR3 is TGTGCCACCACGAACACCGGACAGGGTACGTACGAGCAGTACTTC. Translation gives CATTNTGQGTYEQYF.